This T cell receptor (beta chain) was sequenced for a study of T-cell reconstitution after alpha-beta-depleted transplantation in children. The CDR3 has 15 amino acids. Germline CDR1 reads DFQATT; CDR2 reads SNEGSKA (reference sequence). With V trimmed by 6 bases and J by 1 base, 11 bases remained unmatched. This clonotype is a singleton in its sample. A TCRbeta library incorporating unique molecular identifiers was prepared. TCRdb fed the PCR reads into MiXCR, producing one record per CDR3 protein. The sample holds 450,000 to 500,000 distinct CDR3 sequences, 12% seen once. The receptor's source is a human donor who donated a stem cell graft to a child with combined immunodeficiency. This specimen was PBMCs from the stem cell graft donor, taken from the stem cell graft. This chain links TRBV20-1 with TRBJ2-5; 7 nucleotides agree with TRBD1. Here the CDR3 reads CSATSSGGTQETQYF. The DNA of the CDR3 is TGCAGTGCCACCTCCTCAGGGGGAACCCAAGAGACCCAGTACTTC.